Sequencing of this T cell receptor (beta chain) was carried out in a study of cytomegalovirus exposure and HLA in healthy donors. This clone has just one count. PCR employed 60 Vbeta and 13 Jbeta primers. The table came from immunoSEQ multiplex PCR; TCRdb's copy has only in-frame clones and leaves some out. The table includes about 120,000 clones, 70% to 75% detected once. Germline V gene sequence: CDR1 MNHEY, CDR2 SVGAGI. The CDR3 loop spans 14 amino acids. Trimming took 2 bases from V and 3 from J, leaving 8 bases between them. Sequenced material: PBMCs. This TCR was recovered from a woman between 18 and 30 years old in good health and CMV-seronegative. This chain uses TRBV6-5 with TRBJ1-5; a weak D match, TRBD1 (5 bases). DNA for the CDR3: TGTGCCAGCAGTTACGAAGGGGTCAATCAGCCCCAGCATTTT. As protein: CASSYEGVNQPQHF.